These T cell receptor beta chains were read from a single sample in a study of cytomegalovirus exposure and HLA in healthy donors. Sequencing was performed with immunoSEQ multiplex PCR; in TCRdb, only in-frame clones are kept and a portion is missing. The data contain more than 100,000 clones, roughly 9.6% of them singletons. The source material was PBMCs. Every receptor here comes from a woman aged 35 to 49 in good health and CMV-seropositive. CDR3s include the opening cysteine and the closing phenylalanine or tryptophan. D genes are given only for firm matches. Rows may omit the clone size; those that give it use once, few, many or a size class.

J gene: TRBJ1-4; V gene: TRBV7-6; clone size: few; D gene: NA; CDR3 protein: CASSLRAIATNEKLFF; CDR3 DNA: TGTGCCAGCAGCTTGCGGGCGATTGCAACTAATGAAAAACTGTTTTTT
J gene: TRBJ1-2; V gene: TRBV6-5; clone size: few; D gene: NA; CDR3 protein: CASSLDSVRSYTF; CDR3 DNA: TGTGCCAGCAGCCTCGACAGTGTGCGTAGCTACACCTTC
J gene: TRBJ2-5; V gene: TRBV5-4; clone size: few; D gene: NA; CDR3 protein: CASSLDGETQYF; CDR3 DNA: TGTGCCAGCAGCTTGGACGGGGAGACCCAGTACTTC
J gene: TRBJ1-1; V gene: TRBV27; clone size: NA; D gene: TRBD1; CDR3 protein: CASRPGQGLYTEAFF; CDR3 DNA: TGTGCCAGCAGACCGGGACAGGGTCTGTACACTGAAGCTTTCTTT
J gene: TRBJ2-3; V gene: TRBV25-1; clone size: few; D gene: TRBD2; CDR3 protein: CASSELAGGLTDTQYF; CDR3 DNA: TGTGCCAGCAGTGAGCTAGCGGGGGGGCTAACAGATACGCAGTATTTT
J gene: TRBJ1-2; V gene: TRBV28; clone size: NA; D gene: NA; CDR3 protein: CASSPTGGQRNYGYTF; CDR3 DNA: TGTGCCAGCAGTCCGACTGGGGGACAACGAAACTATGGCTACACCTTC
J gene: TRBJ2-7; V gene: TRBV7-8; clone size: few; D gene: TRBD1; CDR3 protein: CASIEGQGLSREQYF; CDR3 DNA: TGTGCCAGCATCGAAGGACAGGGGTTAAGTCGCGAGCAGTACTTC
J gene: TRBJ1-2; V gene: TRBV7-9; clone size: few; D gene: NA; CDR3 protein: CASSLEPGSLYTF; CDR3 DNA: TGTGCCAGCAGCTTAGAGCCAGGTTCCCTCTACACCTTC
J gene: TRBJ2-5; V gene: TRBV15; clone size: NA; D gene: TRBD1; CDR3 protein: CATSRGQGAGTETQYF; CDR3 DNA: TGTGCCACCAGCAGAGGACAGGGGGCAGGTACAGAGACCCAGTACTTC
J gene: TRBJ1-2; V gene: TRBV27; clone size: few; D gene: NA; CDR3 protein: CASSLWRGNGYTF; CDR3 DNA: TGTGCCAGCAGTTTATGGAGAGGGAATGGCTACACCTTC
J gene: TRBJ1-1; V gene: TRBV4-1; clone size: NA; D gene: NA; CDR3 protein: CASSQDIRGDTEAFF; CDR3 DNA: TGCGCCAGCAGCCAAGATATAAGGGGTGACACTGAAGCTTTCTTT
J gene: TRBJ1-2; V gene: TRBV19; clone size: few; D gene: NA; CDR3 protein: CASISGGTGANYGYTF; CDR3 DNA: TGTGCCAGTATCTCCGGCGGGACCGGAGCTAACTATGGCTACACCTTC
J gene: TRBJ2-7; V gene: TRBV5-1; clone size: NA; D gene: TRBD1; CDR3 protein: CASSPRVGQGYEQYF; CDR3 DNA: TGCGCCAGCAGCCCTCGGGTGGGACAGGGGTACGAGCAGTACTTC
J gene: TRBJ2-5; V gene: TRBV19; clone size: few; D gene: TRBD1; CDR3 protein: CASSIGTGNQETQYF; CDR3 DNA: TGTGCCAGTAGTATAGGGACAGGGAACCAAGAGACCCAGTACTTC
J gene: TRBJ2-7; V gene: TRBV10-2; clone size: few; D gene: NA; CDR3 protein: CASRAQTYGSEQYF; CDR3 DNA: TGCGCCAGCAGAGCCCAGACTTACGGGAGCGAGCAGTACTTC
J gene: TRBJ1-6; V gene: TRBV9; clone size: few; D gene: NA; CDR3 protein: CASSATQGSLGSPLHF; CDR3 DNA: TGTGCCAGCAGCGCCACGCAAGGGAGCTTGGGGTCACCCCTCCACTTT
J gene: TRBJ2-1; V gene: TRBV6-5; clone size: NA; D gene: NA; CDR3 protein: CASIKGYEQFF; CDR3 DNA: TGTGCCAGCATAAAGGGGTATGAGCAGTTCTTC
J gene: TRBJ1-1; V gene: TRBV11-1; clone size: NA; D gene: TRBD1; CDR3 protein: CASSSGQGRPGNTEAFF; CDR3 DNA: TGTGCCAGCAGCTCGGGACAGGGTCGGCCGGGGAACACTGAAGCTTTCTTT
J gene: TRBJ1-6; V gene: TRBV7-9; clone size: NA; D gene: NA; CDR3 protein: CASSLVSGTLHF; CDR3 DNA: TGTGCCAGCAGCTTAGTGTCCGGGACCCTCCACTTT
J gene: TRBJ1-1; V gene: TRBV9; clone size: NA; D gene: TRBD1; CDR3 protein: CASSVGTGGFGTEAFF; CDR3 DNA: TGTGCCAGCAGCGTTGGGACAGGGGGGTTCGGTACTGAAGCTTTCTTT
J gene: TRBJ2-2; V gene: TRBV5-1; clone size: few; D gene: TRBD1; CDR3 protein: CASSHRQGWDLNTGELFF; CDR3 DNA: TGCGCCAGCAGCCATAGACAGGGATGGGATTTAAACACCGGGGAGCTGTTTTTT
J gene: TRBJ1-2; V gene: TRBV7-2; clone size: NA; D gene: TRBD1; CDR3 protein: CASSLGGTGGRGYTF; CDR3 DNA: TGTGCCAGCAGCTTAGGTGGGACAGGGGGCCGAGGCTACACCTTC
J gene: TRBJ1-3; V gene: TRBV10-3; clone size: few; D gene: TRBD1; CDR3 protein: CAISGTGGNTIYF; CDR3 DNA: TGTGCCATCAGTGGGACAGGCGGAAACACCATATATTTT
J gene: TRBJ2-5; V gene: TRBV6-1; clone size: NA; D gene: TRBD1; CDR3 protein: CATGTGFRAETQYF; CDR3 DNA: TGTGCCACCGGGACAGGGTTTAGGGCAGAGACCCAGTACTTC
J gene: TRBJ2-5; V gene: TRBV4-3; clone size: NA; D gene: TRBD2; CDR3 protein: CASSHALAEGETQYF; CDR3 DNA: TGCGCCAGCAGCCATGCTCTAGCGGAGGGGGAGACCCAGTACTTC
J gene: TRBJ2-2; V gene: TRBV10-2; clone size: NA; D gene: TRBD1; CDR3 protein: CASGTTGGGPGELFF; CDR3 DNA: TGCGCCAGCGGAACAACAGGGGGCGGTCCCGGGGAGCTGTTTTTT
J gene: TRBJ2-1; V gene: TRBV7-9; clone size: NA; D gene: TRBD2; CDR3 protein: CASRLGGNEQFF; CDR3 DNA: TGTGCCAGCAGGCTGGGAGGGAATGAGCAGTTCTTC
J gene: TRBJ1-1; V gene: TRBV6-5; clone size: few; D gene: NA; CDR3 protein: CASSYSRMGNTEAFF; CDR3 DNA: TGTGCCAGCAGTTACTCGAGGATGGGGAACACTGAAGCTTTCTTT
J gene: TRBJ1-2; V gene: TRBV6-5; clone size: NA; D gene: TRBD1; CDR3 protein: CASSYSIGTGTYGYTF; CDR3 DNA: TGTGCCAGCAGTTACTCGATCGGGACAGGGACCTATGGCTACACCTTC
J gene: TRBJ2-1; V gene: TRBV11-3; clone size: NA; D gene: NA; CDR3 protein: CASSLRGYNEQFF; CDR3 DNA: TGTGCCAGCAGCTTGCGGGGCTACAATGAGCAGTTCTTC
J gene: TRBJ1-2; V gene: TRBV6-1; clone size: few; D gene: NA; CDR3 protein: CASSGQGGALNYGYTF; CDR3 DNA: TGTGCCAGCAGTGGGCAGGGAGGGGCCCTTAACTATGGCTACACCTTC
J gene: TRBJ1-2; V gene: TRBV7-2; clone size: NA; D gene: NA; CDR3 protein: CASSLDSNYGYTF; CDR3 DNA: TGTGCCAGCAGCTTAGACAGTAACTATGGCTACACCTTC
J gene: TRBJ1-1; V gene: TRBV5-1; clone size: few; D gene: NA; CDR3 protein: CASRQAVMNTEAFF; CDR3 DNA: TGCGCCAGCAGACAGGCAGTCATGAACACTGAAGCTTTCTTT
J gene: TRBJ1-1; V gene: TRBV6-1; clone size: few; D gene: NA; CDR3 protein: CASRSVNTEAFF; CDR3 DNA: TGTGCCAGCAGGTCTGTAAACACTGAAGCTTTCTTT
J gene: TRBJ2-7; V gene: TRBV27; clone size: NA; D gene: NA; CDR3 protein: CASSSLSSYEQYF; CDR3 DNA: TGTGCCAGCAGTTCCCTAAGCTCCTACGAGCAGTACTTC
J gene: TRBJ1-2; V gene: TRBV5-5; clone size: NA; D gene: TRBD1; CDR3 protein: CASSSPGQGGYGYTF; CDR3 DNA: TGTGCCAGCAGCTCACCGGGACAGGGGGGCTATGGCTACACCTTC
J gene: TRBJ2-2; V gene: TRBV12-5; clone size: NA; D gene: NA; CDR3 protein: CASGLVTRRVAGELFF; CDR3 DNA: TGTGCTAGTGGTTTGGTAACCAGGCGGGTTGCCGGGGAGCTGTTTTTT
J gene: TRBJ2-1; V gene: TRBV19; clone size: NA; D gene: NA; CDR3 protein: CASSIAPTGHNEQFF; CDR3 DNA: TGTGCCAGTAGTATCGCCCCCACAGGACACAATGAGCAGTTCTTC
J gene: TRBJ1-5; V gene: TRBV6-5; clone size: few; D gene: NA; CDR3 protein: CASSSGQNSNQPQHF; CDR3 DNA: TGTGCCAGCAGTTCCGGACAGAATAGCAATCAGCCCCAGCATTTT
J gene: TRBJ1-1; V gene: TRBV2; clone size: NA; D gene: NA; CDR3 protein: CASSVRGLNTEAFF; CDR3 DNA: TGTGCCAGCAGTGTGCGGGGACTGAACACTGAAGCTTTCTTT
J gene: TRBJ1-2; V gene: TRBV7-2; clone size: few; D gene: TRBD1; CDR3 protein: CASSLATGAFNYGYTF; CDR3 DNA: TGTGCCAGCAGCTTAGCGACAGGGGCCTTTAACTATGGCTACACCTTC
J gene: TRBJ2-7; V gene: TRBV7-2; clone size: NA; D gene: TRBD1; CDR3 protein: CASSSYGTGVYEQYF; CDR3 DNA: TGTGCCAGCAGCTCTTACGGGACAGGGGTCTACGAGCAGTACTTC
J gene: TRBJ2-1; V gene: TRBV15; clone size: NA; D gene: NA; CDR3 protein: CATSRETSSYNEQFF; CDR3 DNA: TGTGCCACCAGCAGAGAGACTAGCTCCTACAATGAGCAGTTCTTC
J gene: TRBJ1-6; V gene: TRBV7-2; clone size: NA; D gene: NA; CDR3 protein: CASSPQISSSYNSPLHF; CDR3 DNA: TGTGCCAGCAGCCCACAGATTTCAAGCTCCTATAATTCACCCCTCCACTTT
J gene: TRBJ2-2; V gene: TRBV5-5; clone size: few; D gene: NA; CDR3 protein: CASSLGSSPTGELFF; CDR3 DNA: TGTGCCAGCAGCTTGGGTTCCAGTCCCACCGGGGAGCTGTTTTTT
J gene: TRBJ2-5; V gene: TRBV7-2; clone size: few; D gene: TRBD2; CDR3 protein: CASSLSSSGGQETQYF; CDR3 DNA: TGTGCCAGCAGCCTCTCATCTAGCGGGGGACAAGAGACCCAGTACTTC
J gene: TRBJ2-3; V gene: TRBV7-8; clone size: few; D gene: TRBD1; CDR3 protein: CASSLEWTGRTDTQYF; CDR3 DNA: TGTGCCAGCAGCTTAGAGTGGACAGGGCGCACAGATACGCAGTATTTT
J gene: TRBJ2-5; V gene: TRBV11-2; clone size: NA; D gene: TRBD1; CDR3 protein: CASSPGQVIQETQYF; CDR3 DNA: TGTGCCAGCAGCCCCGGACAGGTCATACAAGAGACCCAGTACTTC
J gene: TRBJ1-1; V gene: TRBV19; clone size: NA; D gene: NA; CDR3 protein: CASSQDDRTEAFF; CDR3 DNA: TGTGCCAGTAGCCAGGACGACAGAACTGAAGCTTTCTTT
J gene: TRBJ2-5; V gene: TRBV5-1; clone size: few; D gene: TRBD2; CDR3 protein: CASSLVSGGVYRGQETQYF; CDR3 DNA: TGCGCCAGCAGCTTGGTTAGCGGGGGGGTCTATAGGGGCCAAGAGACCCAGTACTTC
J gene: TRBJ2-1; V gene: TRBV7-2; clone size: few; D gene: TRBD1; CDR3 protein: CASSLARRDRGRARSYNEQFF; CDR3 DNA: TGTGCCAGCAGCTTAGCTCGACGGGACAGGGGGAGGGCACGGAGTTACAATGAGCAGTTCTTC
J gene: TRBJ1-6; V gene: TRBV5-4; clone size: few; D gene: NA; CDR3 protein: CASSLGLGSSYNSPLHF; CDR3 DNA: TGTGCCAGCAGCTTGGGTCTGGGGAGCTCCTATAATTCACCCCTCCACTTT
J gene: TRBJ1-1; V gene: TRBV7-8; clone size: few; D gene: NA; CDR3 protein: CASTRTGGVTEAFF; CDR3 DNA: TGTGCCAGCACCAGGACGGGGGGCGTAACTGAAGCTTTCTTT
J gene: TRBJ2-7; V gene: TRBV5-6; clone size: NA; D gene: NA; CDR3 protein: CASSSQGEQYF; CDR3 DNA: TGTGCCAGCAGCTCGCAGGGGGAGCAGTACTTC
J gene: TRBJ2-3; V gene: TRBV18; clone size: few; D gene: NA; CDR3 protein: CASSPGLTGIDTQYF; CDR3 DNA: TGTGCCAGCTCACCAGGGCTAACGGGGATCGATACGCAGTATTTT
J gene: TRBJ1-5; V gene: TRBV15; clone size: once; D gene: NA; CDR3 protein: CATSRRSNRLSNQPQHF; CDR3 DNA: TGTGCCACCAGCAGAAGAAGCAATCGCCTTAGCAATCAGCCCCAGCATTTT
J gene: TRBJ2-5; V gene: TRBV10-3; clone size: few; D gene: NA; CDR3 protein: CAISEGSPTLTQYF; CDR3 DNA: TGTGCCATCAGTGAAGGGAGCCCCACCTTAACCCAGTACTTC